These 24 T cell receptor beta chains were sequenced from one sample in a study of siplizumab effects on memory and regulatory T cells. Produced via immunoSEQ multiplex PCR; TCRdb's table is partial and in-frame only. There are around 97,000 clones in the sample; around 94% occur only once, and around 1.4% lies in the top ten. Sequenced material: non-Treg CD4+ T cells sorted from blood. These receptors were collected from a human donor in good health.

The J gene is TRBJ2-3, the V gene TRBV7-6; D remains unclear. The CDR3 runs to 12 residues. Trimming left V 4 bases short and J 4 bases short, with 6 bases between. Per germline, CDR1 SGHVS and CDR2 FNYEAQ. The CDR3 region has the DNA TGTGCCAGCAGCTCCACACCAGATACGCAGTATTTT. This codes for CASSSTPDTQYF.

The CDR3 reads CASRLDRNLRQQYF. The CDR3 DNA is TGTGCCAGCAGGTTGGACAGAAACCTACGTCAGCAGTACTTC. This rearrangement joins TRBV6-1 to TRBJ2-7; possible D gene TRBD1, 6 bases. Trimming removed 6 bases at V and 8 bases at J, with 20 bases between. There are 14 residues in the CDR3. Germline V gene data show CDR1 as MNHNS and CDR2 as SASEGT.

V is TRBV14 and J is TRBJ2-7, with TRBD2 matching 8 bases. This CDR3 has 16 residues. Germline V CDR1 and CDR2: SGHDN, FVKESK. Losses at the gene ends were 3 bases for V and 4 bases for J; bases not matched to a gene: 11. The CDR3 region is CASSQSPGLVGYEQYF. CDR3 sequence (DNA): TGTGCCAGCAGCCAGAGCCCGGGACTAGTAGGATACGAGCAGTACTTC.

This rearrangement joins TRBV5-1 to TRBJ1-2; D not certain. Germline V gene data show CDR1 as SGHRS and CDR2 as YFSETQ. The CDR3 loop spans 15 amino acids. Trimming stripped 4 bases from V and 4 bases from J, with 17 bases between. The CDR3 DNA reads as TGCGCCAGCAGCCCTCGGAGGGCCGAGGTCTATGGCTACACCTTC. Its translation is CASSPRRAEVYGYTF.

V is TRBV7-9 and J is TRBJ2-5; 9 positions match TRBD2. CDR3 size: 17 residues. The ends lost 5 bases at V and 5 bases at J; junction bases unmatched: 15. The germline V gene encodes CDR1 SEHNR and CDR2 FQNEAQ (reference sequence). CDR3 sequence reads: CASSPPGAGGLRETQYF. CDR3 in DNA: TGTGCCAGCAGCCCACCGGGAGCGGGAGGATTACGGGAGACCCAGTACTTC. The whole variable domain, remainder taken from reference TRBV7-9 and TRBJ2-5, is DTGVSQNPRHKITKRGQNVTFRCDPISEHNRLYWYRQTLGQGPEFLTYFQNEAQLEKSRLLSDRFSAERPKGSFSTLEIQRTEQGDSAMYLCASSPPGAGGLRETQYFGPGTRLLVL.

This chain links TRBV5-1 with TRBJ1-2, with 10 bases matching TRBD1. Germline loops: CDR1 SGHRS, CDR2 YFSETQ. V lost 4 bases and J lost 3; bases outside the gene matches: 6. There are 15 residues in the CDR3. The CDR3 loop is CASSQDRGPYYGYTF. CDR3 DNA sequence: TGCGCCAGCAGCCAAGACAGGGGGCCTTACTATGGCTACACCTTC.

The genes are TRBV6-1 and TRBJ1-2; TRBD1 matches at 9 bases. The V and J ends lost 6 bases and 7 bases, in that order; junction bases with no gene match: 6. This CDR3 comprises 13 residues. The V gene's germline CDR1 is MNHNS and CDR2 SASEGT. The CDR3, as DNA: TGTGCCAGCAGCCACAGGGGGCCGAGTGGCTACACCTTC. As protein: CASSHRGPSGYTF.

The V call is TRBV7-6, the J call TRBJ2-7; TRBD1 aligns across 8 bases. The junction had 11 bases not matched to a gene; V was cut back by 2 bases and J by 2 bases. This CDR3 is 17 amino acids long. Germline CDR1 and CDR2: SGHVS and FNYEAQ. The DNA for the CDR3 is TGTGCCAGCAGCTTAACGTCAGGGGGCGCGAACACCTACGAGCAGTACTTC. This sequence encodes CASSLTSGGANTYEQYF.

The chain couples TRBV30 to TRBJ1-2; D is perhaps TRBD1 (6 bases). The V end lost 4 bases, the J end lost 4 bases, and 19 bases lay between the germline ends. The germline gives CDR1 GTSNPN, CDR2 SVGIG (reference sequence). This CDR3 has 15 residues. CDR3 sequence: CAWTNLPGQSYGYTF. DNA of the CDR3: TGTGCCTGGACCAATCTACCGGGACAAAGCTATGGCTACACCTTC.

The chain employs TRBV6-1 and TRBJ2-1; TRBD2 matches at 16 bases. J was trimmed by 14 bases and V by 4 bases; bases with no gene match: 11. The V gene's germline CDR1 is MNHNS and CDR2 SASEGT. The CDR3 length is 16 residues. CDR3 DNA sequence: TGTGCCAGCAGTGCCGCCGGGACTAGCGGGAGGGCCTCCAAGTTCTTC. Protein: CASSAAGTSGRASKFF.

As concerns this clone: Compared with germline, one end of the junction differs, possibly owing to a read error. The rearrangement links TRBV11-2 to TRBJ2-2, with no clear D. The CDR3 consists of 13 residues. Germline V gene lookup returns CDR1 SGHAT and CDR2 FQNNGV. The CDR3 DNA is TGTGCCAGCAGTTCCGTGAAGTACCCTCACCCGGATTTT. Encoded protein: CASSSVKYPHPDF.

The rearrangement joins TRBV5-6 to TRBJ1-2, with D unclear. V was pared by 0 bases and J by 4 bases, with 13 bases between. CDR1 and CDR2 (germline): SGHDT, YYEEEE. This CDR3 is 15 amino acids long. The DNA for the CDR3 is TGTGCCAGCAGCTTGGGGGGAGCTCTTTCCTATGGCTACACCTTC. Encoded protein: CASSLGGALSYGYTF. The complete variable domain, with remaining parts taken from reference TRBV5-6 and TRBJ1-2, reads DAGVTQSPTHLIKTRGQQVTLRCSPKSGHDTVSWYQQALGQGPQFIFQYYEEEERQRGNFPDRFSGHQFPNYSSELNVNALLLGDSALYLCASSLGGALSYGYTFGSGTRLTVV.

This clone has a single count. This sequence joins TRBV5-1 and TRBJ2-3; 7 bases are shared with TRBD2. Trimming cost V 4 bases and J 5 bases; bases outside gene matches: 7. Per germline, CDR1 SGHRS and CDR2 YFSETQ. The CDR3 loop spans 14 amino acids. CDR3 sequence reads: CASSLGGNGDTQYF. The DNA for the CDR3 is TGCGCCAGCAGCCTGGGAGGGAACGGAGATACGCAGTATTTT.

This chain links TRBV5-1 with TRBJ2-7; 9 bases match TRBD1. This CDR3 is 15 amino acids long. After removal of 0 bases from V and 2 bases from J, the junction contained 3 bases not matched to a gene. Germline CDR1 and CDR2: SGHRS and YFSETQ. Here the CDR3 reads CASSLEGTGTYEQYF. The CDR3 DNA is TGCGCCAGCAGCTTGGAGGGGACAGGGACCTACGAGCAGTACTTC.

V gene TRBV28 combines with J gene TRBJ2-7; TRBD2 aligns across 7 bases. The CDR3 contains 13 residues. Germline V CDR1 and CDR2: MDHEN, SYDVKM. Trimming at V came to 8 bases and at J to 1 base, leaving 5 bases not matched to a gene. CDR3 DNA sequence: TGTGCCAGCTTTCCCGGGGGGTCCTACGAGCAGTACTTC. As protein: CASFPGGSYEQYF.

V usage is TRBV6-1 and J usage is TRBJ1-1, with a tentative D call TRBD1 (5 bases). CDR1 is MNHNS and CDR2 is SASEGT in the germline V gene. V dropped 2 bases and J dropped 5 bases, with 9 bases sitting between them. The length of the CDR3 is 13 residues. Here the CDR3 reads CASSEWDRTEAFF. CDR3 DNA: TGTGCCAGCAGTGAATGGGACCGGACTGAAGCTTTCTTT.

This chain uses TRBV14 with TRBJ2-2; D call uncertain. This CDR3 is built from 15 residues. Per germline, CDR1 SGHDN and CDR2 FVKESK. The V gene lost 3 bases and the J gene lost 4 bases, with 12 bases spanning the gap. For the CDR3, the DNA is TGTGCCAGCAGCCACCAACTTCTGACCACCGGGGAGCTGTTTTTT. Its protein is CASSHQLLTTGELFF.

The chain recombines TRBV1 with TRBJ2-1. TRBV1 is a pseudogene. The CDR3 has 12 residues. In nucleotides, the CDR3 is TGCACCAGCAGCCAATTGGGTTTTCCCGAGTTCTTC. Its translation: CTSSQLGFPEFF.

The chain is built from TRBV6-5 and TRBJ1-4, with a weak D call TRBD1 (5 bases). CDR3 size: 13 residues. Germline V lookup: CDR1 MNHEY, CDR2 SVGAGI. V lost 4 bases and J lost 7, with 10 bases in between. CDR3 in amino acids: CASSWGRGEKLFF. The CDR3 DNA follows: TGTGCCAGCAGTTGGGGACGGGGTGAAAAACTGTTTTTT.

The chain joins TRBV2 to TRBJ1-5; D may be TRBD1 (6 bases). The CDR3 is made up of 16 amino acids. Trimming shortened V by 11 bases and J by 9 bases, and 29 bases separated the two germline ends. Germline CDR1 reads SNHLY; CDR2 reads FYNNEI. The CDR3 reads CAFTPFVGTKRGPQHF. In nucleotides, the CDR3 is TGTGCCTTTACACCCTTCGTCGGGACAAAAAGAGGGCCCCAGCATTTT.

This chain joins TRBV6-4 and TRBJ2-4, with D perhaps TRBD1 or TRBD2 (6 bases each). This CDR3 is 13 amino acids long. CDR1 is MRHNA and CDR2 is SNTAGT in the germline V gene. The V end lost 5 bases, the J end lost 8 bases, and 13 bases lay between the germline ends. This chain's CDR3 is CASSSQRGDIQYF. Written as DNA, the CDR3 is TGTGCCAGCAGTTCCCAGAGGGGGGACATTCAGTACTTC.

The V gene is TRBV5-6, the J gene TRBJ2-7; D remains ambiguous. Germline assignment: CDR1 SGHDT and CDR2 YYEEEE. The CDR3 length is 13 residues. The V gene lost 6 bases and the J gene lost 0 bases, with 10 bases spanning the gap. CDR3 nucleotides: TGTGCCAGCACCCGGACGGCCTCCTACGAGCAGTACTTC. Protein product: CASTRTASYEQYF. Using reference TRBV5-6 and TRBJ2-7 for the parts outside the CDR3, the full variable domain is DAGVTQSPTHLIKTRGQQVTLRCSPKSGHDTVSWYQQALGQGPQFIFQYYEEEERQRGNFPDRFSGHQFPNYSSELNVNALLLGDSALYLCASTRTASYEQYFGPGTRLTVT.

This rearrangement joins TRBV7-9 to TRBJ2-3; TRBD1 matches 7 bases. V shed 1 base, J shed 5 bases, and the junction held 0 bases outside the gene matches. The CDR3 loop spans 13 amino acids. Per germline, CDR1 SEHNR and CDR2 FQNEAQ (reference sequence). CDR3 region: CASSLGTGDTQYF. The CDR3 coding sequence is TGTGCCAGCAGCTTAGGGACAGGAGATACGCAGTATTTT.

This clone was seen only once. V usage is TRBV28 and J usage is TRBJ1-5; D unresolved. The V end lost 5 bases, the J end lost 6 bases, and 8 bases lay between the germline ends. The CDR3 contains 12 residues. Germline V gene data show CDR1 as MDHEN and CDR2 as SYDVKM. As DNA, the CDR3 is TGTGCCAGCAGTCCGGTAGGTCAGCCCCAGCATTTT. This encodes CASSPVGQPQHF.